One and the same sample provided the 15 T cell receptor beta chains below, sequenced in a study of blood T cell repertoires in COVID-19. Generated by immunoSEQ multiplex PCR, the TCRdb table keeps only in-frame clones and is missing some. The data contain 270,000 or so clones, around 89% of them seen just once; the ten biggest clones take up roughly 5%. Sequencing was performed on peripheral blood. The receptor source for this set is a man aged 40-55 years with acute or convalescent COVID-19.

The chain is built from TRBV5-1 and TRBJ1-2; D might be TRBD1 (5 bases). The germline V gene has CDR1 SGHRS and CDR2 YFSETQ. The V end was cut by 7 bases, the J end by 7 bases, with 26 bases between. The CDR3 extends over 16 amino acids. The CDR3 spells CASSLGAAGSYGGYTF. CDR3 nucleotide sequence: TGCGCCAGCTCCCTTGGGGCCGCCGGATCTTATGGTGGCTACACCTTC.

This clone was counted once. The genes are TRBV7-9 and TRBJ2-7; the match to TRBD2 covers 7 bases. The junction had 4 bases not matched to a gene; V was cut back by 3 bases and J by 2 bases. The CDR3 contains 14 residues. Germline-derived CDR1 and CDR2 are SEHNR and FQNEAQ (reference sequence). This CDR3 reads CASSFKGGAYEQYF. In nucleotides, the CDR3 is TGTGCCAGCAGCTTTAAGGGAGGGGCCTACGAGCAGTACTTC.

The rearrangement uses TRBV6-5 and TRBJ2-3, with a tentative D call TRBD2 (6 bases). Trimming cost V 6 bases and J 5 bases, with 15 bases left between them. The CDR3 totals 14 residues. Germline V gives CDR1 MNHEY, CDR2 SVGAGI. CDR3 protein: CASRYPFSGDTQYF. DNA of the CDR3: TGTGCCAGCAGATACCCGTTTAGCGGAGATACGCAGTATTTT.

The rearrangement uses TRBV18 and TRBJ2-3; perhaps TRBD1 as D (6 bases). The V and J ends lost 4 bases and 14 bases respectively, with 19 bases between them. This CDR3 contains 13 residues. CDR1 KGHSH and CDR2 LQKENI come from the germline V gene. The DNA of the CDR3 is TGTGCCAGCTCACGACAATTCCGGGACAAGATGTATTTT. It encodes CASSRQFRDKMYF.

The chain is built from TRBV7-6 and TRBJ2-7, with D perhaps matching TRBD1 (6 bases). Per germline, CDR1 SGHVS and CDR2 FNYEAQ. The CDR3 runs 15 residues. V lost 5 bases and J 3 bases, leaving 17 bases between the germline ends. The CDR3 sequence is CASSPGTDSLYEQYF. The DNA for the CDR3 is TGTGCCAGCAGCCCTGGTACGGACAGCCTCTACGAGCAGTACTTC.

The V and J genes are TRBV4-1 and TRBJ1-2; maybe TRBD1 (6 bases). CDR1 and CDR2 (germline): MGHRA, YSYEKL. Trimming removed 0 bases from V and 14 bases from J, with 19 bases in between. CDR3 size: 14 residues. Here the CDR3 DNA reads TGCGCCAGCAGCCAAGATCGAAGTGTGGCAGGGGAAACCTTC. As protein: CASSQDRSVAGETF.

J is TRBJ1-1 and V is TRBV3-1 (or the pseudogene TRBV3-2); 11 bases match TRBD1. In germline, CDR1 is LGHDT, CDR2 YNNKEL (reference sequence). The CDR3 has 16 amino acids. The V and J ends lost 4 bases and 2 bases, in that order; junction bases with no gene match: 6. CDR3 loop: CASSRGQGAYNTEAFF. In DNA, the CDR3 is TGTGCCAGCAGCCGAGGACAGGGGGCGTATAACACTGAAGCTTTCTTT.

The rearrangement links TRBV7-3 to TRBJ2-2, with D possibly TRBD2 on 5 matching bases. The CDR3 is made up of 14 amino acids. The V end lost 6 bases, the J end lost 1 base, and 9 bases lay between the germline ends. Germline CDR1 is SGHTA and CDR2 is FQGTGA. The CDR3 here is CASRGEGNTGELFF. The CDR3, as DNA: TGTGCCAGCAGGGGCGAGGGGAACACCGGGGAGCTGTTTTTT.

The chain is built from TRBV4-2 and TRBJ1-5; D gene unclear. CDR1 is LGHNA, CDR2 YNFKEQ, per germline. The CDR3 sequence is 15 residues long. Trimming shortened V by 0 bases and J by 4 bases, and 10 bases separated the two germline ends. The CDR3 is CASSQDGEVNQPQHF. DNA for the CDR3: TGTGCCAGCAGCCAAGATGGGGAGGTTAATCAGCCCCAGCATTTT.

This clone was observed a single time. The chain carries TRBV11-3 and TRBJ2-3; 9 nucleotides agree with TRBD1. Germline CDR1 reads SGHNT; CDR2 reads YENEEA. With V trimmed by 5 bases and J by 1 base, 10 bases remained unmatched. This CDR3 spans 17 amino acids. CDR3 amino acids: CASSPSTGGSGTDTQYF. CDR3 DNA sequence: TGTGCCAGCAGCCCCTCAACAGGGGGCAGCGGCACAGATACGCAGTATTTT.

The genes are TRBV10-3 and TRBJ2-2, with TRBD2 matching over 7 bases. V lost 2 bases, J lost 4 bases, and 4 bases stayed unmatched. The CDR3 covers 15 residues. Germline V gene data show CDR1 as ENHRY and CDR2 as SYGVKD. The CDR3 coding sequence is TGTGCCATCAGTGAGAGCGGGGAGGGCACCGGGGAGCTGTTTTTT. It codes for CAISESGEGTGELFF.

The V call is TRBV5-4, the J call TRBJ1-1, with TRBD1 identical over 10 bases. The CDR3 spans 16 residues. J was trimmed by 5 bases and V by 5 bases; bases with no gene match: 12. Germline V gene lookup returns CDR1 SGHNT and CDR2 YYREEE (reference sequence). CDR3 nucleotides: TGTGCCAGCAGGCGAAGACAGGGGGCGGTGGGAACTGAAGCTTTCTTT. It encodes CASRRRQGAVGTEAFF. The whole variable domain, filled in from reference TRBV5-4 and TRBJ1-1, reads ETGVTQSPTHLIKTRGQQVTLRCSSQSGHNTVSWYQQALGQGPQFIFQYYREEENGRGNFPPRFSGLQFPNYSSELNVNALELDDSALYLCASRRRQGAVGTEAFFGQGTRLTVV.

As regards this clone: Within the sample, other DNA sequences also encode this same CDR3. This chain uses TRBV6-5 with TRBJ2-3; 7 nucleotides line up with TRBD2. V was clipped by 6 bases and J by 3 bases; unmatched bases: 6. This CDR3 has 14 residues. Germline assignment: CDR1 MNHEY and CDR2 SVGAGI. The CDR3 DNA reads as TGTGCCAGCAGAGTAGCGGGCGGGACAGATACGCAGTATTTT. It translates to CASRVAGGTDTQYF.

The CDR3 sequence is CASSLDEGQGAWYNSPLHF. The CDR3 region has the DNA TGTGCCAGCAGCTTAGATGAAGGACAGGGGGCCTGGTATAATTCACCCCTCCACTTT. The chain links TRBV7-9 to TRBJ1-6, with 11 bases aligning to TRBD1. CDR3 size: 19 residues. Germline V gene data show CDR1 as SEHNR and CDR2 as FQNEAQ (reference sequence). Germline trimming cut 1 base from V and 4 bases from J; bases unmatched to any gene: 9.

This clone was detected only a few times. The V and J genes are TRBV4-2 and TRBJ1-2; D possibly corresponds to TRBD1 (5 bases). The CDR3 has 17 amino acids. The ends were cut back, 0 bases at V and 7 bases at J, with 21 bases in the middle. Per the germline V gene, CDR1 is LGHNA and CDR2 is YNFKEQ. The CDR3, as DNA: TGTGCCAGCAGCCAAGATCTGGGGCAGGGCCGCCTGAGTGGCTACACCTTC. Encoded protein: CASSQDLGQGRLSGYTF.